This TCR beta chain was identified during a study of glioma-infiltrating T cells after dendritic cell vaccination. Study-level information: Treatment, given 2003 to 2012, was autologous tumor lysate-pulsed dendritic cell vaccination.

Specified time point: after dendritic cell vaccination, including at tumor progression/relapse. From germline, CDR1 is LNHDA and CDR2 SQIVND (reference sequence). The CDR3 runs to 16 residues. V lost 5 bases and J 5 bases, leaving 19 bases between the germline ends. Study-level findings and limits: Few patients contributed both blood and tumor specimens.

With respect to this clone: No antigen is known for it.

Sequencing used immunoSEQ multiplex PCR; TCRdb keeps in-frame clones, though not all of them. The sample records over 80,000 clones, about 81% being singletons. This clonotype originated in a human donor with glioblastoma. The chain couples TRBV19 to TRBJ2-1; D is perhaps TRBD2 (8 bases). The starting material was blood, obtained after dendritic cell vaccination. The DNA for the CDR3 is TGTGCCAGTAGTCCGACAGGGCGGGGGGTTAACAATGAGCAGTTCTTC. This sequence encodes CASSPTGRGVNNEQFF.